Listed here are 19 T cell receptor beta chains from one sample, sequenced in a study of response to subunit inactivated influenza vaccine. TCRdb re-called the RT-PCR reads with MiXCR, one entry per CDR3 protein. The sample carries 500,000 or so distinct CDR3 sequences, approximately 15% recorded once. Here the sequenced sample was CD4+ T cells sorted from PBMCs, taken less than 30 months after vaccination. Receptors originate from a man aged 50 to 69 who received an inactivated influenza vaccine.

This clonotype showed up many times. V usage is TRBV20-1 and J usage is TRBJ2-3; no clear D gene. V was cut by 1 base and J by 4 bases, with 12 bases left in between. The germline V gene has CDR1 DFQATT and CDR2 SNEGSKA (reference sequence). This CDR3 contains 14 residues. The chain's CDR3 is CSARVGDHADTQYF. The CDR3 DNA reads TGCAGTGCTAGAGTGGGCGACCACGCAGATACGCAGTATTTT.

The CDR3: CASSPGGSFETQYF. In DNA form, the CDR3 reads TGTGCCAGCTCACCCGGCGGGAGTTTTGAGACCCAGTACTTC. The rearrangement uses TRBV18 and TRBJ2-5, with 7 bases that match TRBD2. V dropped 3 bases and J dropped 5; count of bases not matched to a gene: 6. The V gene's germline CDR1 is KGHSH and CDR2 LQKENI. The CDR3 is made up of 14 amino acids.

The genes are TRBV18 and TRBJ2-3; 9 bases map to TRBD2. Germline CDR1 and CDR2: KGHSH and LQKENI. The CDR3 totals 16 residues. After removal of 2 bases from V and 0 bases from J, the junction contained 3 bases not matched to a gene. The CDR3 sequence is CASSPVAGASTDTQYF. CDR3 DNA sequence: TGTGCCAGCTCACCAGTAGCGGGAGCCAGCACAGATACGCAGTATTTT. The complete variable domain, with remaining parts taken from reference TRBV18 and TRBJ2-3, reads NAGVMQNPRHLVRRRGQEARLRCSPMKGHSHVYWYRQLPEEGLKFMVYLQKENIIDESGMPKERFSAEFPKEGPSILRIQQVVRGDSAAYFCASSPVAGASTDTQYFGPGTRLTVL.

Here the CDR3 reads CASSLRPGASRDTGELFF. CDR3 sequence (DNA): TGTGCCAGCAGCTTAAGGCCCGGGGCCTCCCGGGACACCGGGGAGCTGTTTTTT. J is TRBJ2-2 and V is TRBV11-2, with D perhaps TRBD1 or TRBD2 (5 bases each). The germline V gene encodes CDR1 SGHAT and CDR2 FQNNGV. The CDR3 extends over 18 amino acids. Trimming removed 2 bases from V and 3 bases from J, with 19 bases in between.

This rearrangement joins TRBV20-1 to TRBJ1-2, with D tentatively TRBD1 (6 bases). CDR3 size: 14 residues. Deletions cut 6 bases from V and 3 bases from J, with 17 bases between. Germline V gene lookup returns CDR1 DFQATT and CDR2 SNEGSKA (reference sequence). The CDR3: CSAKQGGGYYGYTF. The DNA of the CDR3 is TGCAGTGCGAAACAGGGAGGGGGATACTATGGCTACACCTTC.

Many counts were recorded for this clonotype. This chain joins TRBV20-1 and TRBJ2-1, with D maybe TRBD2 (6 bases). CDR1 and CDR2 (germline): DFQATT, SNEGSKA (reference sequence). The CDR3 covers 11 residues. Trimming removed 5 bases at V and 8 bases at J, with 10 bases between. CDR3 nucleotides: TGCAGTGCTGACAAGCGGGATGAGCAGTTCTTC. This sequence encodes CSADKRDEQFF.

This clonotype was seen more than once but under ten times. This CDR3 is CASSYSDQVGTQYF. CDR3 DNA: TGTGCCAGCAGTTACTCGGATCAGGTGGGGACCCAGTACTTC. The chain joins TRBV6-5 to TRBJ2-5; no firm D call. Trimming took off 0 bases at V and 7 bases at J, with 12 bases between the two ends. Per germline, CDR1 MNHEY and CDR2 SVGAGI. The CDR3 is 14 residues long.

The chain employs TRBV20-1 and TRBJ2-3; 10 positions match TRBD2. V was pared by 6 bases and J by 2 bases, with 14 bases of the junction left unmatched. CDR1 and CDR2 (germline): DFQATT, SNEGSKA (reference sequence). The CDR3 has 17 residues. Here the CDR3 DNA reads TGCAGTGCCCCAGCGGGAGGGCTCACCTGGGACACAGATACGCAGTATTTT. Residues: CSAPAGGLTWDTDTQYF.

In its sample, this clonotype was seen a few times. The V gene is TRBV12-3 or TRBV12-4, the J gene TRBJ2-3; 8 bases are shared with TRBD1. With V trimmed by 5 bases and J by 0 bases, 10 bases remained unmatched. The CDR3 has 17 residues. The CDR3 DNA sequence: TGTGCCAGCAGTCCCAGGCGACAGGGGCCGAGCACAGATACGCAGTATTTT. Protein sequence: CASSPRRQGPSTDTQYF.

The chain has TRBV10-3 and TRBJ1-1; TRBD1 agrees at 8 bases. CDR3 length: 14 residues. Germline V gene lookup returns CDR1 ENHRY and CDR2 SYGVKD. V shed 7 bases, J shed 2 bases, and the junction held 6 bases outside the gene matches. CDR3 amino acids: CAITGGGSNTEAFF. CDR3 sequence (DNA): TGTGCCATCACAGGGGGCGGGTCAAACACTGAAGCTTTCTTT.

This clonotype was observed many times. The CDR3 sequence: CASSPGYTEAFF. The DNA of the CDR3 is TGTGCCAGCAGCCCCGGTTACACTGAAGCTTTCTTT. The chain links TRBV12-3 or TRBV12-4 to TRBJ1-1, with no clear D. The CDR3 is 12 amino acids. V shed 6 bases and J shed 3 bases, with 8 bases lying between them.

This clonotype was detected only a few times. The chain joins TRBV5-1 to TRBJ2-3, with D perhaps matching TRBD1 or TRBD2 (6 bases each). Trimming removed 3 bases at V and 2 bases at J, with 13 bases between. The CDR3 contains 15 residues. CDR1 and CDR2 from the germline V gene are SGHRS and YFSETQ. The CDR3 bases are TGCGCCAGCAGCTCCTGGGGGGCTGCCACAGATACGCAGTATTTT. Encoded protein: CASSSWGAATDTQYF.

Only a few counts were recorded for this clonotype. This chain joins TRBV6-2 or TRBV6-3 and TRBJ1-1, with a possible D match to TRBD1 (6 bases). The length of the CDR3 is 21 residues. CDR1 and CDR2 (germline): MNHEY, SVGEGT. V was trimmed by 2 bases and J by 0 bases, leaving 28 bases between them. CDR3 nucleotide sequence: TGTGCCAGCAGTTACCCCCATTTCGTCGGCACAGGGACCACGGTGAACACTGAAGCTTTCTTT. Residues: CASSYPHFVGTGTTVNTEAFF.

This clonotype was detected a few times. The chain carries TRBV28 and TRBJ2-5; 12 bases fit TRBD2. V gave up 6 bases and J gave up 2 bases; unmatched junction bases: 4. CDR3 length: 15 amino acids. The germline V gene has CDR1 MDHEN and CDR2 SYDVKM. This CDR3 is CASSGTSGGQETQYF. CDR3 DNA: TGTGCCAGCAGCGGAACTAGCGGGGGGCAAGAGACCCAGTACTTC. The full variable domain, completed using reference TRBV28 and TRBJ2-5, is DVKVTQSSRYLVKRTGEKVFLECVQDMDHENMFWYRQDPGLGLRLIYFSYDVKMKEKGDIPEGYSVSREKKERFSLILESASTNQTSMYLCASSGTSGGQETQYFGPGTRLLVL.

The CDR3 region is CSTRLERGVEETQYF. For the CDR3, the DNA is TGCAGTACTAGGTTGGAGCGGGGGGTCGAAGAGACCCAGTACTTC. The J gene is TRBJ2-5, the V gene TRBV29-1; 9 bases map to TRBD2. This CDR3 region has 15 residues. In germline, CDR1 is SQVTM, CDR2 ANQGSEA.

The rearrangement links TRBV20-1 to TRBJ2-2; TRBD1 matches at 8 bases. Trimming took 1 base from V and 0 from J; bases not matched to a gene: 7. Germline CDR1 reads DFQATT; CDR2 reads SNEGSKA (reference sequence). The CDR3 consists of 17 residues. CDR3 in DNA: TGCAGTGCTAGAGGACAGGGGACGATCGCGAACACCGGGGAGCTGTTTTTT. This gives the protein CSARGQGTIANTGELFF.

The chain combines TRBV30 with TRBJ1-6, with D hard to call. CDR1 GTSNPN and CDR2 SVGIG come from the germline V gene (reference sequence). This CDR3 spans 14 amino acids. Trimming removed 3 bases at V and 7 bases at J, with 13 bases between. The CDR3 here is CAWSDAGKNSPLHF. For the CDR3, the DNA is TGTGCCTGGAGCGACGCGGGGAAAAATTCACCCCTCCACTTT.

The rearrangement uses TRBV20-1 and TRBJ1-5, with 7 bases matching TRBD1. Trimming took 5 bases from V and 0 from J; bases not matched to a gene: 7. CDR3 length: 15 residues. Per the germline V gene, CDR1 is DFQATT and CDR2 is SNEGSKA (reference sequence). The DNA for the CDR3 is TGCAGTGCTGTGACAGGGACTTATAGCAATCAGCCCCAGCATTTT. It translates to CSAVTGTYSNQPQHF.

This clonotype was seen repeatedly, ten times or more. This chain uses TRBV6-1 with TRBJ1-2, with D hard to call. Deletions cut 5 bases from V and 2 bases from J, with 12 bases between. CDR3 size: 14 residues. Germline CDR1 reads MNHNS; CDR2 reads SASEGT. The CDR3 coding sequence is TGTGCCAGCAGTCCCCACGGATCGAACTATGGCTACACCTTC. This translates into CASSPHGSNYGYTF.